These 20 T cell receptor beta chains originate from one sample sequenced in a study of beta chain features in type 1 diabetes. Study conclusions and caveats: Across all four CD4+ subsets, people with type 1 diabetes showed modestly shorter TCRB CDR3s.

Their target antigens are unknown. Reverse transcribing all isolated RNA meant expressed TCRB transcripts were sequenced. Libraries were prepared by immunoSEQ multiplex PCR; TCRdb keeps only in-frame clonotypes and omits some of them. The table has 300,000 or so clones, around 9% seen once. The sequenced sample consisted of central memory CD4+ T cells from blood. The source of these receptors is a young man with type 1 diabetes.

This clone was detected a few times. The CDR3 nucleotides are TGTGCCAGCAGCTTAGCCGGGACAGGGTTTTACGAGCAGTACTTC. It yields the protein CASSLAGTGFYEQYF. The chain employs TRBV7-2 and TRBJ2-7; 9 bases agree with TRBD1. Trimming took 0 bases from V and 4 from J; bases not matched to a gene: 4. The germline CDR1 and CDR2 sequences are SGHTA and FQGNSA. The CDR3 consists of 15 residues.

This clone has a handful of counts. The chain combines TRBV9 with TRBJ2-2; D gene uncertain. The germline gives CDR1 SGDLS, CDR2 YYNGEE. The length of the CDR3 is 14 residues. The V end was cut by 0 bases, the J end by 4 bases, with 7 bases between. The CDR3 DNA reads TGTGCCAGCAGCGTAGAGGTGTCCACCGGGGAGCTGTTTTTT. It specifies CASSVEVSTGELFF. The full variable domain, its missing parts supplied by reference TRBV9 and TRBJ2-2, is DSGVTQTPKHLITATGQRVTLRCSPRSGDLSVYWYQQSLDQGLQFLIQYYNGEERAKGNILERFSAQQFPDLHSELNLSSLELGDSALYFCASSVEVSTGELFFGEGSRLTVL.

In its sample, this clone was seen a few times. The chain uses TRBV5-1 and TRBJ1-2; D unclear. Germline loops: CDR1 SGHRS, CDR2 YFSETQ. The CDR3 has 12 residues. V was clipped by 1 base and J by 8 bases, with 9 bases between them. Here the CDR3 reads CASSLNTAGYTF. CDR3 nucleotides: TGCGCCAGCAGCTTGAATACGGCCGGCTACACCTTC.

This clone was recorded a few times. The CDR3 here is CASSQDPLMDTQYF. The DNA of the CDR3 is TGCGCCAGCAGCCAGGACCCCCTCATGGATACGCAGTATTTT. The chain joins TRBV4-3 to TRBJ2-3; D gene ambiguous. The germline gives CDR1 LGHNA, CDR2 YSLEER. V dropped 3 bases and J dropped 6 bases, with 13 bases sitting between them. The CDR3 loop spans 14 amino acids.

The table lists this clone with many counts. J is TRBJ1-1 and V is TRBV4-3, with D maybe TRBD1 (6 bases). CDR1 is LGHNA and CDR2 is YSLEER in the germline V gene. Trimming shortened V by 0 bases and J by 8 bases, and 10 bases separated the two germline ends. The CDR3 is 13 amino acids. The CDR3 DNA reads TGCGCCAGCAGCCAAGAACAGGGTTTGGAAGCTTTCTTT. This gives the protein CASSQEQGLEAFF.

The J gene is TRBJ1-2, the V gene TRBV30; D uncertain. The V end lost 2 bases, the J end lost 0 bases, and 7 bases lay between the germline ends. Germline values: CDR1 GTSNPN, CDR2 SVGIG (reference sequence). The CDR3 extends over 13 amino acids. CDR3 residues: CAWSLGPNYGYTF. The CDR3 DNA follows: TGTGCCTGGAGTCTAGGACCTAACTATGGCTACACCTTC.

J is TRBJ2-7 and V is TRBV21-1; TRBD1 was called by the table and not checked on the DNA. TRBV21-1 is shown as a pseudogene. The CDR3 is made up of 14 amino acids. CDR3 DNA: TGTGCCAGCTTACCCGGGACAGGGGCCTACGAGCAGTACTTC. Translated: CASLPGTGAYEQYF.

This clone was picked up a small number of times. The gene calls are TRBV30 and TRBJ1-1, with unresolved D. This CDR3 is 13 amino acids long. Germline lookup yields CDR1 GTSNPN and CDR2 SVGIG (reference sequence). V lost 2 bases to trimming and J lost 3 bases, with 10 bases between them. CDR3: CAWSHGRDTEAFF. The CDR3 DNA follows: TGTGCCTGGAGTCACGGTAGGGACACTGAAGCTTTCTTT.

V gene TRBV5-6 combines with J gene TRBJ2-5; 11 positions agree with TRBD1. CDR3 length: 14 amino acids. The germline V gene has CDR1 SGHDT and CDR2 YYEEEE. V lost 3 bases and J lost 2; bases outside the gene matches: 0. The CDR3, as DNA: TGTGCCAGCAGCTGGGACAGGGGGCAAGAGACCCAGTACTTC. Encoded protein: CASSWDRGQETQYF.

This clone showed up just a few times. V usage is TRBV7-6 and J usage is TRBJ2-7; 7 nucleotides line up with TRBD1. The germline V gene encodes CDR1 SGHVS and CDR2 FNYEAQ. CDR3 size: 15 residues. V trimming: 4 bases; J trimming: 5 bases; junction bases outside the gene matches: 11. The DNA for the CDR3 is TGTGCCAGCAGCTCCTCCGACAGGGACAGCCACGAGCAGTACTTC. Translated: CASSSSDRDSHEQYF.

The CDR3: CASSPEWSTEAFF. The CDR3 DNA reads as TGTGCCAGCAGTCCCGAGTGGAGCACTGAAGCTTTCTTT. The genes are TRBV27 and TRBJ1-1; D gene uncertain. This CDR3 is built from 13 residues. Trimming pared 5 bases from V and 4 bases from J, leaving 11 bases between. In germline, CDR1 is MNHEY, CDR2 SMNVEV (reference sequence).

The chain carries TRBV4-1 and TRBJ2-5; D not certain. The CDR3 has 13 amino acids. CDR1 and CDR2 (germline): MGHRA, YSYEKL. V lost 0 bases, J lost 5 bases, and 7 bases lay in between. The CDR3 is CASSQDIVETQYF. The CDR3, as DNA: TGCGCCAGCAGCCAAGATATAGTGGAGACCCAGTACTTC.

A remark on this clone: The sample holds other DNA sequences that translate to the same CDR3. The chain is built from TRBV5-1 and TRBJ2-2, with a possible D match to TRBD1 (5 bases). V lost 4 bases and J 6 bases, leaving 10 bases between the germline ends. The CDR3 extends over 13 amino acids. Germline V gene lookup returns CDR1 SGHRS and CDR2 YFSETQ. The CDR3 DNA reads TGCGCCAGCAGCAAAGGGGTTGCCGGGGAGCTGTTTTTT. This codes for CASSKGVAGELFF. Supplemented by reference TRBV5-1 and TRBJ2-2, the full variable domain reads KAGVTQTPRYLIKTRGQQVTLSCSPISGHRSVSWYQQTPGQGLQFLFEYFSETQRNKGNFPGRFSGRQFSNSRSEMNVSTLELGDSALYLCASSKGVAGELFFGEGSRLTVL.

This clone was counted many times. In the same sample, other DNA sequences code for this CDR3. The V call is TRBV5-1, the J call TRBJ1-4; D may be TRBD1 (5 bases). The germline V gene encodes CDR1 SGHRS and CDR2 YFSETQ. The CDR3 runs 17 residues. Trimming stripped 5 bases from V and 8 bases from J, with 25 bases between. The CDR3 loop reads CASRRGTLLISYEKLFF. The DNA for the CDR3 is TGCGCCAGCAGGCGTGGGACCCTCCTGATATCTTACGAAAAACTGTTTTTT.

This clone was seen a few times. The genes are TRBV4-1 and TRBJ2-6; tentatively, D is TRBD2 (5 bases). This CDR3 spans 19 amino acids. CDR1 is MGHRA and CDR2 is YSYEKL in the germline V gene. Deletions cut 0 bases from V and 0 bases from J, with 15 bases between. As DNA, the CDR3 is TGCGCCAGCAGCCAAGATCTGGAGGTCCCGCCCTCTGGGGCCAACGTCCTGACTTTC. Encoded protein: CASSQDLEVPPSGANVLTF.

This clone has only a few counts. V usage is TRBV19 and J usage is TRBJ2-5, with D unresolved. With 3 bases removed from V and 4 bases from J, the gap between germline ends came to 9 bases. This CDR3 has 13 amino acids. In germline, CDR1 is LNHDA, CDR2 SQIVND (reference sequence). Here the CDR3 reads CASSIERRETQYF. In DNA, the CDR3 is TGTGCCAGTAGTATCGAGAGAAGAGAGACCCAGTACTTC.

This clone has more than one count but fewer than ten. The chain combines TRBV15 with TRBJ2-4, with 10 bases matching TRBD1. Germline CDR1 is LNHNV and CDR2 is YYDKDF (reference sequence). The CDR3 is made up of 14 amino acids. V lost 3 bases, J lost 5 bases, and 1 base stayed unmatched. The CDR3 region has the DNA TGTGCCACCAGCAGGGACAGGGGGGAAAACATTCAGTACTTC. This translates into CATSRDRGENIQYF.

The table lists this clone with a few counts. The chain combines TRBV29-1 with TRBJ2-6, with D hard to call. V gave up 4 bases and J gave up 1 base, with 5 bases separating them. The V gene's germline CDR1 is SQVTM and CDR2 ANQGSEA. The CDR3 runs 13 residues. CDR3 loop: CSVGASGANVLTF. CDR3 sequence (DNA): TGCAGCGTTGGAGCATCTGGGGCCAACGTCCTGACTTTC.

The genes are TRBV4-3 and TRBJ1-5, with D tentatively TRBD1 (6 bases). Germline values: CDR1 LGHNA, CDR2 YSLEER. V shed 6 bases and J shed 1 base, with 28 bases lying between them. CDR3 size: 20 residues. The CDR3 nucleotides are TGCGCCAGCAGGCTACCCAAGGAGGGGGGCGCATCGATCAGCAATCAGCCCCAGCATTTT. It specifies CASRLPKEGGASISNQPQHF.

The chain couples TRBV7-2 to TRBJ2-1; maybe TRBD2 (6 bases). CDR1 is SGHTA and CDR2 is FQGNSA in the germline V gene. The CDR3 loop spans 17 amino acids. V lost 1 base, J lost 0 bases, and 13 bases lay in between. The CDR3 is CASSLEGAGSSYNEQFF. The DNA of the CDR3 is TGTGCCAGCAGCTTAGAGGGAGCGGGCAGCTCCTACAATGAGCAGTTCTTC.